This T cell receptor (beta chain) was sequenced for a study of post-analysis software for immune sequencing data. Study information: In terms of disease course, relapsing-remitting, secondary progressive and progressive-relapsing multiple sclerosis were included.

Every TCR beta cDNA library bore unique molecular identifiers. TCRdb passed the PCR reads through MiXCR, listing each CDR3 protein once. The data contain fewer than 600,000 distinct CDR3 sequences, under 55% of them singletons. This clonotype has a handful of counts. Its target is not known. Findings and limits, study-wide: Analysis by F measure revealed that same-batch samples clustered strongly together. The five TRBV segments detected at higher frequency in patients than in controls included TRBV5-6, TRBV5-1 and TRBV20-1. Normalized Chao1 diversity was significantly lower in multiple sclerosis patients than in controls.

The CDR3 totals 16 residues. The J segment lost 0 bases and the V segment lost 5 bases, leaving 7 bases of the junction unmatched. The germline CDR1 and CDR2 sequences are PRHDT and FYEKMQ (reference sequence). This TCR was sampled from a girl between 10 and 17 years old with multiple sclerosis. Sequencing used blood. The chain links TRBV13 to TRBJ2-3, with 8 bases identical to TRBD2. The CDR3 nucleotides are TGTGCCAGCAGCCCCAGAGCTAGCGGGAGCACAGATACGCAGTATTTT. This codes for CASSPRASGSTDTQYF.